The source of this T cell receptor beta chain is a study of tumor-infiltrating lymphocytes in localized non-small cell lung cancer. Study overall: Resected tumor was paired with non-adjacent uninvolved lung from the same patient.

Germline CDR1 is SGHTA and CDR2 is FQGNSA. This CDR3 spans 17 amino acids. V shed 4 bases and J 1 base; nucleotides not matched to a gene: 9. General study findings and limits: TCRbeta sequencing showed higher T cell infiltration in tumors than uninvolved lung. IM1 and IM2 tumors showed no difference in T-cell fraction.

Worth noting for this clone: Its antigen is not identified.

Here immunoSEQ multiplex PCR was the method, and the copy in TCRdb shows in-frame clones only, minus some. The data contain about 9,600 clones, about 76% of them singletons. The source of this sequence is a human donor with non-small cell lung cancer. Material for sequencing was uninvolved lung tissue not adjacent to the tumor. The genes are TRBV7-2 and TRBJ2-7, with 11 bases lining up with TRBD2. DNA of the CDR3: TGTGCCAGCAGCTCCTTAGCGGGAGGGCCATTGTCCTACGAGCAGTACTTC. This gives the protein CASSSLAGGPLSYEQYF.